Here is one TCR delta chain with its context. This clone is judged medium-sized (0.01 to 0.1%). Its antigen target is currently unknown. The sample holds no much larger clone one base away, and base qualities are not on file. This entry comes from a study of human gamma delta and Vdelta1 T cells (dated by TCRdb to 2016 to 2019). About the investigation overall: Delta One T cells, Vd1+ gamma-delta T cells, were investigated in the study as cytotoxic effectors against acute myeloid leukemia.

Libraries came from PCR. Sequenced on an Illumina MiSeq. TCRdb reran clone calling on the public reads with CATT; rows sharing one DNA sequence were then combined. Within this sample are around 6,000 delta-chain clones, with roughly 40% of them counted one time only. The ten biggest clones cover roughly 9% of the sample. The study at large found these results: Delta One T cells were reported as polyclonal and as showing broad cytotoxic targeting of acute myeloid leukemia.

From V the trimming removes 0 bases and from J it removes 8 bases, while the gene matches leave 18 bases of the junction unaccounted for. CDR1 and CDR2 (TSWWSYY, QGS) derive from the germline V gene. The CDR3 runs 18 residues from the cysteine to the phenylalanine. Just CDR3 DNA is preserved here, 54 bases in frame from base 1. The TCR comes from a human donor in good health. Input material: Vdelta1 gamma-delta T cells from blood grown in culture (DOT cells). The sample's cell subset or site label, in plain terms: Delta One T cells, in vitro expanded/differentiated Vd1+ gamma-delta T cells. The V gene is TRDV1 and the J gene is TRDJ1, and TRDD3 matches 7 of the central bases. Here is the DNA: TGTGCTCTTGGGGAACTCGACCACCTACCCGGGGGATGCCTAAAACTCATCTTT. The resulting protein is CALGELDHLPGGCLKLIF.